These 21 T cell receptor beta chains were all obtained from the same sample, sequenced in a study of blood T cell repertoires in COVID-19. This table comes from immunoSEQ multiplex PCR, and its TCRdb copy is limited to in-frame clones, with some not included. Altogether about 100,000 clones are present, over 60% being singletons, with the ten largest covering more than 4%. Sequencing was carried out using peripheral blood. These receptor sequences come from a man aged 65 to 85 with acute or convalescent COVID-19.

J is TRBJ1-2 and V is TRBV27; 8 bases match TRBD1. Germline-derived CDR1 and CDR2 are MNHEY and SMNVEV (reference sequence). V dropped 3 bases and J dropped 4; count of bases not matched to a gene: 7. CDR3 length equals 15 residues. This CDR3 reads CASSLGTGPIYGYTF. Written as DNA, the CDR3 is TGTGCCAGCAGTTTGGGGACAGGTCCGATCTATGGCTACACCTTC.

This clone was observed once. The V call is TRBV18, the J call TRBJ1-5, with 8 nucleotides matching TRBD1. Germline CDR1 and CDR2: KGHSH and LQKENI. CDR3 length: 18 residues. The ends lost 4 bases at V and 2 bases at J; junction bases unmatched: 13. The CDR3 reads CASSLRIAGGRGNQPQHF. CDR3 coding DNA: TGTGCCAGCTCACTACGTATAGCAGGGGGCAGGGGCAATCAGCCCCAGCATTTT.

This clone was seen just once. The chain recombines TRBV10-2 with TRBJ2-2; no firm D call. This CDR3 is 13 amino acids long. Germline CDR1 and CDR2: WSHSY and SAAADI. V was clipped by 3 bases and J by 4 bases, with 6 bases between them. For the CDR3, the DNA is TGCGCCAGCAGTGAAACGGGCACCGGGGAGCTGTTTTTT. The encoded protein is CASSETGTGELFF.

The chain uses TRBV7-9 and TRBJ2-7; a weak D match, TRBD1 (6 bases). V was shortened by 5 bases and J by 5 bases, with 13 bases between the two germline ends. The CDR3 is 13 residues long. Germline CDR1 and CDR2: SEHNR and FQNEAQ (reference sequence). For the CDR3, the DNA is TGTGCCAGCAGCCTCCATCAGGGGAACGAGCAGTACTTC. It yields the protein CASSLHQGNEQYF.

The table lists this clone with a few counts. The V gene is TRBV7-8, the J gene TRBJ1-4; 9 bases match TRBD1. CDR1 is SGHVS, CDR2 FQNEAQ, per germline. The J segment lost 8 bases and the V segment lost 2 bases, leaving 12 bases of the junction unmatched. The CDR3 has 17 residues. As DNA, the CDR3 is TGTGCCAGCAGCTTACTCGGCCTGGGACAGGGACACGAAAAACTGTTTTTT. Translation gives CASSLLGLGQGHEKLFF.

CDR3 residues: CASTVRNTIYF. CDR3 DNA sequence: TGTGCCAGCACCGTAAGAAACACCATATATTTT. The chain couples TRBV6-5 to TRBJ1-3, with D hard to call. CDR1 and CDR2 from the germline V gene are MNHEY and SVGAGI. This CDR3 comprises 11 residues. V lost 7 bases and J 5 bases, leaving 6 bases between the germline ends.

Notes on this clone: Distinct nucleotide sequences in the sample also encode this CDR3. The V gene is TRBV5-4, the J gene TRBJ2-5; D possibly corresponds to TRBD1 (5 bases). Germline CDR1 is SGHNT and CDR2 is YYREEE (reference sequence). The CDR3 loop spans 13 amino acids. Trimming removed 1 base at V and 2 bases at J, with 6 bases between. The CDR3 nucleotides are TGTGCCAGCAGCTTGCAGGGACAAGAGACCCAGTACTTC. Residues: CASSLQGQETQYF.

This chain joins TRBV11-3 and TRBJ2-7; D is possibly TRBD1 (5 bases). Deletions cut 1 base from V and 3 bases from J, with 7 bases between. The CDR3 runs to 13 residues. Per the germline V gene, CDR1 is SGHNT and CDR2 is YENEEA. The CDR3 loop is CASSLGQSYEQYF. DNA for the CDR3: TGTGCCAGCAGCTTAGGACAGAGCTACGAGCAGTACTTC.

The J gene is TRBJ2-5, the V gene TRBV19; D might be TRBD1 (5 bases). Trimming took off 4 bases at V and 3 bases at J, with 12 bases between the two ends. The CDR3 spans 14 residues. CDR1 and CDR2 (germline): LNHDA, SQIVND (reference sequence). The chain's CDR3 is CASSRRRQKETQYF. The DNA of the CDR3 is TGTGCCAGTAGTAGACGTAGACAGAAAGAGACCCAGTACTTC.

This rearrangement joins TRBV3-1 (or the pseudogene TRBV3-2) to TRBJ1-6; 8 bases match TRBD1. CDR3 size: 15 residues. V shed 4 bases and J 5 bases; nucleotides not matched to a gene: 4. Germline values: CDR1 LGHDT, CDR2 YNNKEL (reference sequence). The CDR3 sequence is CASSPGQGNNSPLHF. In nucleotides, the CDR3 is TGTGCCAGCAGCCCCGGACAGGGTAATAATTCACCCCTCCACTTT.

This chain connects TRBV19 to TRBJ2-5, with 8 bases lining up with TRBD1. After removal of 5 bases from V and 4 bases from J, the junction contained 9 bases not matched to a gene. The CDR3 is 15 amino acids. CDR1 and CDR2 from the germline V gene are LNHDA and SQIVND (reference sequence). Here the CDR3 reads CASSPVTGVGETQYF. The DNA of the CDR3 is TGTGCCAGTAGTCCAGTGACAGGGGTGGGAGAGACCCAGTACTTC.

The rearrangement uses TRBV7-8 and TRBJ2-5; D is perhaps TRBD1 (6 bases). Germline CDR1 SGHVS, CDR2 FQNEAQ. Between the trimmed V and J ends, which lost 5 bases and 5 bases, there was a span of 15 bases. CDR3 size: 14 residues. The CDR3 bases are TGTGCCAGCAGCCAAACAGGGTTTGGGGAGACCCAGTACTTC. Encoded protein: CASSQTGFGETQYF.

This chain joins TRBV7-9 and TRBJ2-7; 9 bases align to TRBD1. CDR1 and CDR2 from the germline V gene are SEHNR and FQNEAQ (reference sequence). After removal of 3 bases from V and 5 bases from J, the junction contained 5 bases not matched to a gene. The CDR3 consists of 14 residues. CDR3 DNA sequence: TGTGCCAGCAGCTTCGGACAGGGGATCAACGAGCAGTACTTC. Translating it yields CASSFGQGINEQYF.

V and J are TRBV7-9 and TRBJ1-2; D call uncertain. CDR3 length equals 13 residues. Germline CDR1 reads SEHNR; CDR2 reads FQNEAQ (reference sequence). Trimming shortened V by 1 base and J by 4 bases, and 7 bases separated the two germline ends. CDR3 loop: CASSLDIAYGYTF. CDR3 DNA: TGTGCCAGCAGCTTAGACATAGCCTATGGCTACACCTTC. Full variable domain (outside the CDR3, taken from reference TRBV7-9 and TRBJ1-2): DTGVSQNPRHKITKRGQNVTFRCDPISEHNRLYWYRQTLGQGPEFLTYFQNEAQLEKSRLLSDRFSAERPKGSFSTLEIQRTEQGDSAMYLCASSLDIAYGYTFGSGTRLTVV.

The rearrangement joins TRBV19 to TRBJ2-1; 10 bases line up with TRBD1. This CDR3 contains 14 residues. V lost 2 bases and J lost 8; bases outside the gene matches: 3. From germline, CDR1 is LNHDA and CDR2 SQIVND (reference sequence). The DNA of the CDR3 is TGTGCCAGTAGTATAAGGGGGACAGGGGATGAGCAGTTCTTC. It is translated as CASSIRGTGDEQFF.

This chain's CDR3 is CASSQESSGGFSGELFF. CDR3 in DNA: TGCGCCAGCAGCCAAGAGTCGAGCGGGGGATTCTCCGGGGAGCTGTTTTTT. V and J are TRBV4-3 and TRBJ2-2; the match to TRBD2 covers 8 bases. The CDR3 contains 17 residues. Germline V gives CDR1 LGHNA, CDR2 YSLEER. V dropped 0 bases and J dropped 6; count of bases not matched to a gene: 9.

This chain uses TRBV3-1 (or the pseudogene TRBV3-2) with TRBJ2-2, with a possible D match to TRBD2 (5 bases). CDR3 length: 14 residues. Trimming removed 6 bases at V and 3 bases at J, with 11 bases between. Per the germline V gene, CDR1 is LGHDT and CDR2 is YNNKEL (reference sequence). The CDR3 nucleotides are TGTGCCAGCAGGGCGGGTCGATACACCGGGGAGCTGTTTTTT. Translated, it gives CASRAGRYTGELFF.

The rearrangement links TRBV5-4 to TRBJ1-1; tentative D call: TRBD1 (5 bases). Trimming stripped 4 bases from V and 6 bases from J, with 22 bases between. The CDR3 extends over 16 amino acids. Germline V gives CDR1 SGHNT, CDR2 YYREEE (reference sequence). CDR3 region: CASSPGIKSGLPEAFF. The CDR3 DNA follows: TGTGCCAGCAGCCCAGGGATCAAGAGTGGGCTCCCTGAAGCTTTCTTT.

This chain connects TRBV7-2 to TRBJ2-2, with TRBD1 as a possible D gene (6 bases). The CDR3 contains 15 residues. Germline V CDR1 and CDR2: SGHTA, FQGNSA. The germline V and J ends were trimmed by 5 bases and 3 bases, with 13 bases remaining between them. The CDR3 nucleotides read TGTGCCAGCAGCGTCTGGGACACCGACACCGGGGAGCTGTTTTTT. This gives the protein CASSVWDTDTGELFF.

The chain uses TRBV2 and TRBJ1-1, with D perhaps TRBD1 (5 bases). Germline values: CDR1 SNHLY, CDR2 FYNNEI. The CDR3 runs to 13 residues. V lost 3 bases, J lost 11 bases, and 16 bases lay in between. The DNA of the CDR3 is TGTGCCAGCAGTGAGTTAGGGGAAGGTAAGGCTTTCTTT. It translates to CASSELGEGKAFF.

About this clone: This specimen includes other DNA sequences encoding the same CDR3. The rearrangement joins TRBV5-1 to TRBJ2-2; 9 bases are shared with TRBD2. The germline V gene encodes CDR1 SGHRS and CDR2 YFSETQ. Trimming took 2 bases from V and 2 from J; bases not matched to a gene: 10. CDR3 size: 18 residues. In DNA form, the CDR3 reads TGCGCCAGCAGCTTTGGACTCGCGGGGGGGAGCAACACCGGGGAGCTGTTTTTT. This sequence encodes CASSFGLAGGSNTGELFF. The whole variable domain, remainder taken from reference TRBV5-1 and TRBJ2-2, is KAGVTQTPRYLIKTRGQQVTLSCSPISGHRSVSWYQQTPGQGLQFLFEYFSETQRNKGNFPGRFSGRQFSNSRSEMNVSTLELGDSALYLCASSFGLAGGSNTGELFFGEGSRLTVL.